Presented here are 10 T cell receptor beta chains from one specimen sequenced in a study of regulatory T cells in long-lasting Graves disease (TCRdb year 2021). The library was generated by multiplex PCR. TCRdb shows the sequencer as Illumina HiSeq 4000. CDR3 regions were amplified by Arm-PCR with iRepertoire HTBI primers to construct TCR beta libraries. The public reads were reprocessed in TCRdb via fastp at Q25 and MiXCR, keeping in-frame beta chains. Each record represents a unique CDR3 protein, reported with the most common genes and DNA among its rows. The sample yields around 480,000 distinct CDR3 sequences; about 16% were counted once. Approximately 25% of the sample belongs to the ten largest clones. The meaning of the sample's time point label: newly diagnosed GD, antithyroid drugs for less than 3 months. RNA was extracted from PBMCs in TRIzol for both TCR sequencing and RNA sequencing. The sample was also linked to a second study, of T cells in Graves' hyperthyroidism and ophthalmopathy.

The sample consisted of peripheral blood mononuclear cells (PBMCs), taken at new diagnosis, from a patient treated with antithyroid drugs. Receptors originate from a woman in her forties or fifties with Graves disease. Donor details come from another sample of the same person, matched by shared clones.

This clonotype occurred a few times. CDR3 amino acids: CASSSAGTAGSIGGYTF. The DNA for the CDR3 is TGTGCCAGCAGTTCCGCCGGGACCGCCGGGTCAATTGGTGGCTACACCTTC. V is TRBV27 and J is TRBJ1-2; D may be TRBD1 (5 bases). The germline V and J ends were trimmed by 4 bases and 7 bases, with 25 bases remaining between them. Germline CDR1 and CDR2: MNHEY and SMNVEV (reference sequence). CDR3 length: 17 amino acids.

The chain links TRBV20-1 to TRBJ2-7, with 9 nucleotides matching TRBD1. The CDR3 runs 15 residues. The J segment lost 3 bases and the V segment lost 2 bases, leaving 8 bases of the junction unmatched. CDR1 is DFQATT and CDR2 is SNEGSKA in the germline V gene (reference sequence). The CDR3 here is CSARNPGTGIYEQYF. The CDR3 DNA sequence: TGCAGTGCTAGAAACCCCGGGACAGGGATCTACGAGCAGTACTTC.

The chain links TRBV7-6 to TRBJ2-1; 10 bases line up with TRBD1. This CDR3 contains 16 residues. Germline V gene data show CDR1 as SGHVS and CDR2 as FNYEAQ. V was pared by 5 bases and J by 2 bases, with 6 bases of the junction left unmatched. DNA for the CDR3: TGTGCCAGCAGCCCTCGGACAGGGGGAACCTACAATGAGCAGTTCTTC. Protein: CASSPRTGGTYNEQFF.

This clonotype appeared a few times. The chain joins TRBV6-1 to TRBJ1-2; 7 positions match TRBD1. Germline V lookup: CDR1 MNHNS, CDR2 SASEGT. This CDR3 spans 13 amino acids. Unmatched junction bases numbered 7, after V lost 6 bases and J lost 6 bases. The CDR3 nucleotides are TGTGCCAGCAGCCTGACAGGGATCGATGGCTACACCTTC. The encoded protein is CASSLTGIDGYTF.

CDR3 protein: CASSRGGMYNSPLHF. DNA for the CDR3: TGTGCCAGCAGCCGGGGCGGCATGTATAATTCACCCCTCCACTTT. The genes are TRBV9 and TRBJ1-6; tentative D call: TRBD1 (5 bases). The CDR3 loop spans 15 amino acids. V shed 4 bases and J shed 4 bases, with 12 bases lying between them. Germline CDR1 is SGDLS and CDR2 is YYNGEE.

The chain joins TRBV7-9 to TRBJ2-3; D remains ambiguous. The CDR3 has 11 residues. Deletions cut 3 bases from V and 7 bases from J, with 5 bases between. Germline CDR1 reads SEHNR; CDR2 reads FQNEAQ (reference sequence). The CDR3 is CASSLDYTQYF. The CDR3 nucleotides read TGTGCCAGCAGCTTGGATTATACGCAGTATTTT.

V is TRBV9 and J is TRBJ2-3; 8 nucleotides match TRBD2. The V segment lost 4 bases and the J segment 2 bases; nucleotides outside the gene matches: 6. This CDR3 is 15 amino acids long. Germline CDR1 reads SGDLS; CDR2 reads YYNGEE. CDR3 sequence reads: CASSTNGGVTDTQYF. In DNA, the CDR3 is TGTGCCAGCAGCACCAACGGGGGGGTCACAGATACGCAGTATTTT. The entire variable domain, with the rest obtained from reference TRBV9 and TRBJ2-3, is as follows: DSGVTQTPKHLITATGQRVTLRCSPRSGDLSVYWYQQSLDQGLQFLIQYYNGEERAKGNILERFSAQQFPDLHSELNLSSLELGDSALYFCASSTNGGVTDTQYFGPGTRLTVL.

About this clonotype itself: One end of the junction varies from germline; a read error may be responsible. The genes are TRBV2 and TRBJ2-3; 12 bases align to TRBD1. The germline V gene encodes CDR1 SNHLY and CDR2 FYNNEI. The CDR3 is 16 residues long. The CDR3 DNA reads TGTGCCAGCAGGCCCGGGACAGGGGGCTACACAGATACGCAGTACTTT. Residues: CASRPGTGGYTDTQYF.

In regard to this clonotype: One end of the junction is discordant with germline, which a read error may explain. The CDR3 DNA reads TGTGCTAGCAGCCCCGCCGGGGGGAGACAAGAGACCCAGTACTTC. Residues: CASSPAGGRQETQYF. The chain recombines TRBV7-7 with TRBJ2-5; 7 nucleotides line up with TRBD2. The CDR3 runs 15 residues. Germline V gene sequence: CDR1 SSHAT, CDR2 FNYEAQ (reference sequence).

Comment on this clonotype: One base away lies a much larger clone, so this may be a sequencing read error. The gene calls are TRBV7-2 and TRBJ2-1, with a weak D call TRBD1 (5 bases). This CDR3 region has 14 residues. Germline CDR1 SGHTA, CDR2 FQGNSA. This CDR3 reads CASGLGPGWNEQFF. DNA for the CDR3: TGTGCCAGCGGCTTAGGTCCAGGGTGGAATGAGCAGTTCTTC.